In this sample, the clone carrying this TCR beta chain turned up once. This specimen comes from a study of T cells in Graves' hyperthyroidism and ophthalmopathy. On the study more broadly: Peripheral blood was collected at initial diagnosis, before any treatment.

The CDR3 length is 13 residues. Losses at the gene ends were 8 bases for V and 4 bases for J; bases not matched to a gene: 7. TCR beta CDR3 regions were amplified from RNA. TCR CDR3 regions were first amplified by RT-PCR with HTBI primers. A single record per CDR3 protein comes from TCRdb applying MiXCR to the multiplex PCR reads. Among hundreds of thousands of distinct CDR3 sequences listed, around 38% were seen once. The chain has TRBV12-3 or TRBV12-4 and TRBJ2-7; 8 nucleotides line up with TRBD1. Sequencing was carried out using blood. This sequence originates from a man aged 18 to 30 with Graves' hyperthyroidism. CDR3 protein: CASGQGLLYEQYF. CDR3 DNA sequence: TGTGCCAGCGGACAGGGTCTGTTGTACGAGCAGTACTTC.